The 8 T cell receptor beta chains reported below all come from one sample, sequenced in a study of cytomegalovirus exposure and HLA in healthy donors. The primer mix had 60 Vbeta and 13 Jbeta primers. Sequenced by immunoSEQ multiplex PCR; TCRdb stores in-frame clones only, minus some. Of some 140,000 clones listed, about three quarters are singletons. The specimen was PBMCs. These receptors were obtained from a male donor in good health and CMV-seropositive.

The rearrangement joins TRBV11-3 to TRBJ1-4; 8 bases line up with TRBD1. Germline-derived CDR1 and CDR2 are SGHNT and YENEEA. With 2 bases clipped from V and 0 bases from J, the junction kept 5 bases outside the gene matches. The CDR3 extends over 17 amino acids. CDR3 loop: CASSLRDRRTTNEKLFF. CDR3 nucleotide sequence: TGTGCCAGCAGCTTAAGGGACAGGAGAACAACTAATGAAAAACTGTTTTTT.

This clone occurred a few times. The chain carries TRBV6-5 and TRBJ2-2; D possibly corresponds to TRBD2 (6 bases). This CDR3 contains 15 residues. Trimming removed 6 bases from V and 5 bases from J, with 16 bases in between. CDR1 is MNHEY, CDR2 SVGAGI, per germline. DNA of the CDR3: TGTGCCAGCAGACCGGGACTTCCTGGGACCGGGGAGCTGTTTTTT. Its protein product is CASRPGLPGTGELFF.

CDR3 sequence (DNA): TGTGCCAGCTCTCGCTATAGCGGGAGGAACACCGGGGAGCTGTTTTTT. Translated, it gives CASSRYSGRNTGELFF. The chain recombines TRBV18 with TRBJ2-2, with 9 bases that match TRBD2. Trimming cost V 6 bases and J 1 base; bases outside gene matches: 6. The CDR3 is made up of 16 amino acids. Germline V gene data show CDR1 as KGHSH and CDR2 as LQKENI.

This sequence joins TRBV2 and TRBJ1-2; 7 nucleotides match TRBD1. Germline V lookup: CDR1 SNHLY, CDR2 FYNNEI. With 4 bases clipped from V and 4 bases from J, the junction kept 6 bases outside the gene matches. CDR3 length: 14 amino acids. The CDR3 coding sequence is TGTGCCAGCAGTGCGGGACAGAGTATCTATGGCTACACCTTC. Its translation: CASSAGQSIYGYTF.

The chain employs TRBV5-1 and TRBJ1-3, with TRBD1 identical over 7 bases. V was clipped by 0 bases and J by 2 bases; unmatched bases: 8. The CDR3 has 17 residues. The germline CDR1 and CDR2 sequences are SGHRS and YFSETQ. CDR3 residues: CASSLAADRRAGNTIYF. CDR3 DNA sequence: TGCGCCAGCAGCTTGGCCGCGGACAGGCGTGCTGGAAACACCATATATTTT.

The chain links TRBV15 to TRBJ1-1; 8 positions agree with TRBD1. The J segment lost 1 base and the V segment lost 3 bases, leaving 25 bases of the junction unmatched. The CDR3 sequence is 22 residues long. Germline CDR1 LNHNV, CDR2 YYDKDF (reference sequence). The CDR3 reads CATSSLAGQGRDSSRRNTEAFF. The CDR3 DNA follows: TGTGCCACCAGCAGCCTAGCAGGACAGGGCCGAGATAGTTCGAGGAGGAACACTGAAGCTTTCTTT.

The chain links TRBV28 to TRBJ2-5; 7 bases agree with TRBD2. Trimming took 3 bases from V and 1 from J; bases not matched to a gene: 2. CDR1 MDHEN and CDR2 SYDVKM come from the germline V gene. The CDR3 sequence is 14 residues long. In DNA form, the CDR3 reads TGTGCCAGCAGTTTGCGGGGGACCCAAGAGACCCAGTACTTC. This codes for CASSLRGTQETQYF.

The J gene is TRBJ1-2, the V gene TRBV2, with 12 bases lining up with TRBD1. This CDR3 is built from 14 residues. Trimming took 6 bases from V and 7 from J; bases not matched to a gene: 6. The germline V gene has CDR1 SNHLY and CDR2 FYNNEI. CDR3 loop: CASSPGQGAFGYTF. CDR3 nucleotides: TGTGCCAGCAGCCCGGGACAGGGGGCGTTTGGCTACACCTTC.